The next 19 T cell receptor beta chains were all read from a single sample in a study of beta chain features in type 1 diabetes (dated by TCRdb to the late 2010s). Findings and caveats that apply to the study as a whole: In all four CD4+ subsets, TCRB CDR3 length was moderately but significantly shorter in type 1 diabetes patients.

The antigens for these receptors are not known. Libraries were constructed by the immunoSEQ multiplex PCR assay. The entire amount of isolated RNA was reverse transcribed using the High Capacity cDNA Reverse Transcription Kit, so the sequenced TCRB transcripts were expressed ones. TCRdb provides this immuneACCESS table in a form limited to in-frame rearrangements. Some clones are lacking; in checked studies, under half of them reflect an unresolved V gene, and why the rest are absent is not known. In this sample the table shows hundreds of thousands of clones, more than 13% of which occur a single time. 0.035% to 0.045% of the sample goes to the ten largest clones. Material: naive CD4+ T cells from blood. In the paper's terms, the cell subset or site label means: true naive CD4+ T cells. Receptors originate from a man younger than 30 with type 1 diabetes.

This clone was seen a handful of times. This rearrangement joins TRBV2 to TRBJ2-5; 7 bases map to TRBD1. This CDR3 contains 13 residues. With 7 bases clipped from V and 3 bases from J, the junction kept 5 bases outside the gene matches. Germline V lookup: CDR1 SNHLY, CDR2 FYNNEI. CDR3 protein: CASTGQVEETQYF. The CDR3 region has the DNA TGTGCCAGCACAGGACAGGTAGAAGAGACCCAGTACTTC.

CDR3 sequence reads: CASSENVWTSGANEQFF. In DNA form, the CDR3 reads TGTGCCAGCAGTGAAAATGTTTGGACTAGCGGGGCGAATGAGCAGTTCTTC. The V call is TRBV6-1, the J call TRBJ2-1; 12 bases align to TRBD2. This CDR3 region has 17 residues. J was trimmed by 7 bases and V by 2 bases; bases with no gene match: 9. Germline lookup yields CDR1 MNHNS and CDR2 SASEGT.

This clone has just a few counts. V usage is TRBV13 and J usage is TRBJ2-7, with 13 bases aligning to TRBD2. The CDR3 spans 20 residues. The V segment lost 6 bases and the J segment 0 bases; nucleotides outside the gene matches: 17. CDR1 PRHDT and CDR2 FYEKMQ come from the germline V gene (reference sequence). The CDR3 coding sequence is TGTGCCAGCAGTTGGCGAGGAAGTACTAGCGGGAGGGCCACCTCCTACGAGCAGTACTTC. Protein: CASSWRGSTSGRATSYEQYF.

This clone was seen a handful of times. V is TRBV5-4 and J is TRBJ2-5; maybe TRBD1 (6 bases). The V gene's germline CDR1 is SGHNT and CDR2 YYREEE (reference sequence). V gave up 10 bases and J gave up 2 bases, with 12 bases separating them. CDR3 size: 12 residues. CDR3 in DNA: TGTGCCCTCAGCAGGGGTCAAGAGACCCAGTACTTC. It is translated as CALSRGQETQYF.

This clone was counted a few times. The chain has TRBV6-5 and TRBJ2-3; 12 positions match TRBD2. Germline V CDR1 and CDR2: MNHEY, SVGAGI. The CDR3 runs 15 residues. With V trimmed by 5 bases and J by 4 bases, 4 bases remained unmatched. The CDR3: CASSRLAGDADTQYF. The CDR3 coding sequence is TGTGCCAGCAGTCGACTAGCGGGAGATGCAGATACGCAGTATTTT.

The chain couples TRBV7-2 to TRBJ2-1, with unresolved D. V lost 2 bases, J lost 4 bases, and 3 bases lay in between. Per germline, CDR1 SGHTA and CDR2 FQGNSA. This CDR3 contains 12 residues. DNA of the CDR3: TGTGCCAGCAGCTTAATTTACAATGAGCAGTTCTTC. Its protein product is CASSLIYNEQFF.

The chain joins TRBV25-1 to TRBJ1-2, with 7 bases that match TRBD1. Per the germline V gene, CDR1 is MGHDK and CDR2 is SYGVNS. J gave up 4 bases and V 1 base, and 6 bases lay outside the gene matches. There are 15 residues in the CDR3. CDR3 in amino acids: CASSEWDSRFYGYTF. In DNA form, the CDR3 reads TGTGCCAGCAGTGAATGGGACAGTAGGTTCTATGGCTACACCTTC.

The genes are TRBV2 and TRBJ2-7; D uncertain. This CDR3 has 12 amino acids. The V end lost 3 bases, the J end lost 2 bases, and 5 bases lay between the germline ends. Germline loops: CDR1 SNHLY, CDR2 FYNNEI. The CDR3 DNA follows: TGTGCCAGCAGTGATGGGACCTACGAGCAGTACTTC. Translating gives CASSDGTYEQYF.

The chain employs TRBV28 and TRBJ1-5, with unresolved D. The ends were cut back, 7 bases at V and 2 bases at J, with 12 bases in the middle. This CDR3 contains 14 residues. CDR1 and CDR2 (germline): MDHEN, SYDVKM. CDR3 protein: CASTPWQGNQPQHF. In DNA form, the CDR3 reads TGTGCCAGCACCCCATGGCAGGGCAATCAGCCCCAGCATTTT.

In this sample, this clone turned up a few times. The chain carries TRBV5-6 and TRBJ1-5; TRBD1 matches 8 bases. Germline trimming cut 0 bases from V and 5 bases from J; bases unmatched to any gene: 1. The CDR3 consists of 14 residues. CDR1 and CDR2 (germline): SGHDT, YYEEEE. In DNA form, the CDR3 reads TGTGCCAGCAGCTTGGCAGGGGGCGATCAGCCCCAGCATTTT. As protein: CASSLAGGDQPQHF.

CDR3 region: CSVGRPHSYEQYF. CDR3 DNA sequence: TGCAGCGTTGGTCGACCCCACTCCTACGAGCAGTACTTC. V is TRBV29-1 and J is TRBJ2-7; D is unclear. The CDR3 runs 13 residues. V shed 4 bases and J shed 0 bases, with 10 bases lying between them. Germline CDR1 SQVTM, CDR2 ANQGSEA.

This clone was found a few times. J is TRBJ1-6 and V is TRBV7-2; D is undetermined. The CDR3 spans 13 residues. V lost 9 bases and J lost 9, with 15 bases in between. Germline CDR1 is SGHTA and CDR2 is FQGNSA. The CDR3 nucleotides read TGTGCCAGTCGGAGGGATTTCGGTTCACCCCTCCACTTT. Translated: CASRRDFGSPLHF.

This clone was detected a few times. DNA of the CDR3: TGCAGCGTCGACATAAGCTCCTACAATGAGCAGTTCTTC. It encodes CSVDISSYNEQFF. V and J are TRBV29-1 and TRBJ2-1; D is unresolved. V lost 6 bases, J lost 0 bases, and 9 bases lay in between. CDR1 SQVTM and CDR2 ANQGSEA come from the germline V gene. The CDR3 extends over 13 amino acids.

This clone has more than one count but fewer than ten. CDR3 protein: CASSAQNSNQPQHF. Here the CDR3 DNA reads TGTGCCAGCAGTGCCCAGAACTCGAATCAGCCCCAGCATTTT. J is TRBJ1-5 and V is TRBV2, with no clear D. The germline V and J ends were trimmed by 4 bases and 4 bases, with 11 bases remaining between them. CDR1 SNHLY and CDR2 FYNNEI come from the germline V gene. The CDR3 loop spans 14 amino acids.

The chain is built from TRBV18 and TRBJ2-7; 9 bases agree with TRBD1. V was clipped by 6 bases and J by 5 bases; unmatched bases: 14. This CDR3 region has 16 residues. The germline V gene encodes CDR1 KGHSH and CDR2 LQKENI. The CDR3 is CASSDTGTGIVHEQYF. The CDR3 nucleotides are TGTGCCAGCTCCGATACCGGGACAGGGATTGTCCACGAGCAGTACTTC.

The CDR3 here is CASINRGSFEKLFF. The CDR3 region has the DNA TGTGCCAGCATCAACAGGGGATCTTTTGAAAAACTGTTTTTT. The V gene is TRBV28, the J gene TRBJ1-4, with 7 bases lining up with TRBD1. V was pared by 7 bases and J by 7 bases, with 9 bases of the junction left unmatched. CDR1 is MDHEN, CDR2 SYDVKM, per germline. The CDR3 spans 14 residues.

A few counts support this clone. Other DNA sequences from this sample encode an identical CDR3 as well. The chain recombines TRBV29-1 with TRBJ2-7; D unresolved. This CDR3 comprises 12 residues. Germline V gene sequence: CDR1 SQVTM, CDR2 ANQGSEA. The V gene lost 1 base and the J gene lost 1 base, with 5 bases spanning the gap. CDR3 protein: CSVEGSSYEQYF. CDR3 nucleotides: TGCAGCGTTGAAGGGTCATCCTACGAGCAGTACTTC.

This clone was observed a few times. The chain recombines TRBV5-1 with TRBJ2-7, with D unresolved. There are 15 residues in the CDR3. V was clipped by 4 bases and J by 2 bases, with 16 bases between them. CDR1 and CDR2 (germline): SGHRS, YFSETQ. DNA of the CDR3: TGCGCCAGCAGCGTAGGAGACATTCGTACCTACGAGCAGTACTTC. This translates into CASSVGDIRTYEQYF.

In its sample, this clone was seen a few times. The CDR3 loop is CASSQGTGGSGANVLTF. CDR3 DNA: TGCGCCAGCAGCCAAGGAACAGGGGGGTCTGGGGCCAACGTCCTGACTTTC. V gene TRBV4-1 combines with J gene TRBJ2-6, with 8 bases lining up with TRBD1. Germline CDR1 and CDR2: MGHRA and YSYEKL. Germline trimming cut 1 base from V and 1 base from J; bases unmatched to any gene: 3. The CDR3 runs to 17 residues.